Listed below are T cell receptor beta chains from one sample, sequenced in a study of blood T cells in healthy people across ages. Using its own MiXCR run on the 5' RACE reads, TCRdb lists one record per CDR3 protein. The sample consists of about 680,000 distinct CDR3 sequences, around 49% of them appearing once. Sequencing was carried out using blood. The source of these receptors is a woman aged 60 to 75 in good health. CDR3s leave out the opening cysteine and the closing phenylalanine or tryptophan.

J gene | V gene | CDR3 length | CDR3 protein
TRBJ2-1 | TRBV5-1 | 14 | ASSLADGAPYNEQF
TRBJ2-1 | TRBV7-2 | 11 | ASSFFFDNEQF
TRBJ2-1 | TRBV20-1 | 12 | SATWLAGGSGQF
TRBJ2-5 | TRBV7-2 | 15 | ASSLVGGGALSETQY
TRBJ2-1 | TRBV10-3 | 14 | AIRPTSGSSYNEQF
TRBJ2-7 | TRBV10-3 | 14 | AISESGTALSYEQY
TRBJ2-7 | TRBV9 | 12 | ASSPSGTSGQEY
TRBJ2-1 | TRBV20-1 | 12 | SADSGTKNNEQF
TRBJ2-5 | TRBV28 | 14 | ASSLRGQFQTNGQY
TRBJ2-7 | TRBV7-8 | 12 | ASSPTSSWYEQY
TRBJ2-5 | TRBV15 | 11 | ATSRGQGETQY
TRBJ2-7 | TRBV20-1 | 14 | SARDWGGRARYEQY
TRBJ2-4 | TRBV4-3 | 14 | ASSPGAPVAKNIQY
TRBJ1-2 | TRBV7-9 | 12 | ASSSSGANYGYT
TRBJ2-1 | TRBV6-5 | 13 | ASSYRSGRQAEQF
TRBJ2-5 | TRBV28 | 12 | ASSLHGRSETQY
TRBJ2-5 | TRBV20-1 | 13 | SAKAGSTIQETQY
- | TRBV24-1 | 12 | ATSDSSRGYEQY
TRBJ1-2 | TRBV7-2 | 11 | ASSLDRQGGYT
TRBJ2-3 | TRBV28 | 9 | ASSYIAEEY
TRBJ2-1 | TRBV7-9 | 14 | ASSFSGRAVYNEQF
TRBJ1-2 | TRBV27 | 14 | ASSPQGPASYYGYT
TRBJ1-4 | TRBV7-2 | 13 | ASSLGTGEREKLF
TRBJ1-1 | TRBV12-3/TRBV12-4 | 11 | ASSTSENTEAF
TRBJ2-5 | TRBV12-3/TRBV12-4 | 13 | ASSFVARYQETQY
TRBJ1-6 | TRBV30 | 13 | AWRGWGQTSSPLH
TRBJ1-2 | TRBV14 | 14 | ASSLPVLRGLYGYT
TRBJ2-3 | TRBV2 | 9 | ASRGMDTQY
TRBJ2-7 | TRBV4-3 | 12 | ASSQLGSSGEQY
TRBJ1-4 | TRBV5-6 | 13 | ASSPPGQGVEKLF
TRBJ2-1 | TRBV20-1 | 15 | SVWTSGSPSSYNEQF
TRBJ1-2 | TRBV12-3/TRBV12-4 | 12 | ASSRQGFDYGYT
TRBJ2-7 | TRBV11-2 | 12 | ASTVRVGPYEQY
TRBJ2-5 | TRBV28 | 12 | ASWGTRVQETQY
TRBJ2-5 | TRBV2 | 14 | ASRRGLAGVRETQY
TRBJ2-1 | TRBV15 | 13 | ATSREDSPYNEQF
TRBJ1-5 | TRBV28 | 13 | ASSLTGEENQPQH
TRBJ2-7 | TRBV4-2 | 14 | ASSHQRGGVGYEQY
TRBJ2-7 | TRBV5-6 | 13 | ASSFLGQALSEQY
TRBJ2-6 | TRBV28 | 13 | ASSSHSAGANVLT
TRBJ2-1 | TRBV11-2 | 13 | ASSLQGSGYNEQF
TRBJ2-2 | TRBV7-9 | 14 | ASTTQGPRDTGELF
TRBJ1-1 | TRBV20-1 | 12 | SAGGWGQGTEAF
- | TRBV3-1 | 14 | ASSQFLGGNAYEQY
TRBJ2-7 | TRBV7-2 | 12 | ASSLRPEFYEQY
TRBJ1-4 | TRBV28 | 14 | ASSPAGQRLNEKLF
TRBJ2-7 | TRBV6-5 | 13 | ASSYSSVWGYEQY